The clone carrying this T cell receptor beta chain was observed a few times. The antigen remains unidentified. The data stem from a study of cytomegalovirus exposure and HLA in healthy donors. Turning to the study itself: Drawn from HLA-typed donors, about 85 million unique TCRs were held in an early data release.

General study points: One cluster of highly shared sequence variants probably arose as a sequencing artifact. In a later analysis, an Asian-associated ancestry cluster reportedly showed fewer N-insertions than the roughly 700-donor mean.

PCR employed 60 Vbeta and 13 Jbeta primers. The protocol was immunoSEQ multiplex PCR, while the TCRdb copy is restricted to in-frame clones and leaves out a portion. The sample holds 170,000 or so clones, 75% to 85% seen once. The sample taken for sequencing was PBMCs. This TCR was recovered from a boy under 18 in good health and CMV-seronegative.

CDR3 protein: CASSPRRGTIETQYF. Here the CDR3 DNA reads TGTGCCAGCAGCCCCAGGAGAGGGACTATTGAGACCCAGTACTTC. V is TRBV11-3 and J is TRBJ2-5, with TRBD2 matching 7 bases. Trimming took 5 bases from V and 5 from J; bases not matched to a gene: 11. The CDR3 is made up of 15 amino acids. The germline gives CDR1 SGHNT, CDR2 YENEEA.